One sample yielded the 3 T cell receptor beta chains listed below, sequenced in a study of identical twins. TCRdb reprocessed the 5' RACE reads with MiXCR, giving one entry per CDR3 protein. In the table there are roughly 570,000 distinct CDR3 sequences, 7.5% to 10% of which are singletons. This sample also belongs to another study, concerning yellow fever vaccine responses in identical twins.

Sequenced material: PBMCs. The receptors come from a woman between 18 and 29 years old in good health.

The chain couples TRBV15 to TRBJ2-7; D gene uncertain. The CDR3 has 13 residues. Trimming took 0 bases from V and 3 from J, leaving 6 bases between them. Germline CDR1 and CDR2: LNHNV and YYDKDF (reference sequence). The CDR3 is CATSRDPFYEQYF. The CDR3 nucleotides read TGTGCCACCAGCAGAGATCCGTTCTACGAGCAGTACTTC.

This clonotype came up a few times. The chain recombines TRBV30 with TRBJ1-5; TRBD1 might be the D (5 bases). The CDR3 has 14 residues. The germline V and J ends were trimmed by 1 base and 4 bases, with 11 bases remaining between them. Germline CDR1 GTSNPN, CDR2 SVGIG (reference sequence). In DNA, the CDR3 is TGTGCCTGGAGTGGGGCAGGGAAAAATCAGCCCCAGCATTTT. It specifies CAWSGAGKNQPQHF.

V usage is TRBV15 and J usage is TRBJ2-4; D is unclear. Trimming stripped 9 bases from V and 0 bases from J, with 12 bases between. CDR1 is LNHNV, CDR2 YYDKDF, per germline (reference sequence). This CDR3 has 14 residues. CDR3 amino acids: CATTFSVAKNIQYF. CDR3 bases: TGTGCCACGACGTTTTCTGTAGCCAAAAACATTCAGTACTTC.